This T cell receptor (beta chain) was sequenced during a study of T-cell reconstitution after alpha-beta-depleted transplantation in children. The germline V gene has CDR1 SGHDN and CDR2 FVKESK. This CDR3 comprises 12 residues. V was cut by 2 bases and J by 12 bases, with 14 bases left in between. This sample's TCRbeta library carried unique molecular identifier barcodes. Via MiXCR, TCRdb re-called the PCR reads, giving one row per CDR3 protein. The sample consists of about 540,000 distinct CDR3 sequences, 15% to 20% of them appearing once. The source was PBMCs from the stem cell graft donor, collected from the stem cell graft. The rearrangement links TRBV14 to TRBJ2-7; possible D gene TRBD2, 7 bases. The TCR was taken from a human donor who donated a stem cell graft to a child with acute lymphoblastic leukemia. The CDR3 loop is CASSQNPRGRYF. Here the CDR3 DNA reads TGTGCCAGCAGCCAAAATCCGCGGGGGCGGTACTTC.